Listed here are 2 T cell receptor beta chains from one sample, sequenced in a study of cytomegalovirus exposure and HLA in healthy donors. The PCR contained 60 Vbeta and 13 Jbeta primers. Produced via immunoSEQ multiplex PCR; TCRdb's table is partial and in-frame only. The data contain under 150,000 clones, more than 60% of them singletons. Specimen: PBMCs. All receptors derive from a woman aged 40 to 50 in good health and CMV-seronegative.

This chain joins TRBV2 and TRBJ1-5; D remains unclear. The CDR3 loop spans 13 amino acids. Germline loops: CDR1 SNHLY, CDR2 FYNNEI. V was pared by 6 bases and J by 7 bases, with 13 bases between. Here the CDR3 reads CASRLTERQPQHF. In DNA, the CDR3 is TGTGCCAGCAGATTGACGGAGAGGCAGCCCCAGCATTTT.

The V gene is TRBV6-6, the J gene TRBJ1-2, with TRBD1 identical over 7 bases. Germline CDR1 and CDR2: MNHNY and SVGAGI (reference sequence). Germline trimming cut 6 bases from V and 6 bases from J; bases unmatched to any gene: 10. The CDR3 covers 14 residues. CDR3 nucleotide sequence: TGTGCCAGCAGCAATATGAGGGGGCGCGATGGCTACACCTTC. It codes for CASSNMRGRDGYTF.